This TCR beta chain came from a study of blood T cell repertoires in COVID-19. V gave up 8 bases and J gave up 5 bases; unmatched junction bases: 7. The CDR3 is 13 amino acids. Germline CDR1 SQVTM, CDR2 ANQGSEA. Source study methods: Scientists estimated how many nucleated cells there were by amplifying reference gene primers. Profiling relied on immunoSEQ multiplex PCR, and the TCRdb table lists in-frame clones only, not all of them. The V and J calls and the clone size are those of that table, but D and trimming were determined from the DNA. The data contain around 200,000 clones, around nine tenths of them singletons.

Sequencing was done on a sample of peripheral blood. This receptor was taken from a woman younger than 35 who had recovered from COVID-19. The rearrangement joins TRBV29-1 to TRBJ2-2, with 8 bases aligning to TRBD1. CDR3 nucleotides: TGCAGCTACAGGACAGGGACTACCGGGGAGCTGTTTTTT. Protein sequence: CSYRTGTTGELFF.